What follows are 15 T cell receptor beta chains derived from one specimen sequenced in a study of blood T cell repertoires in COVID-19. Clones were sequenced by immunoSEQ multiplex PCR, and TCRdb holds only the in-frame ones, with some missing. In the table there are some 62,000 clones, around three quarters of which are singletons. The material sequenced was peripheral blood. These receptors all come from a human donor in a cohort sampled during active COVID-19.

This chain joins TRBV3-1 (or the pseudogene TRBV3-2) and TRBJ2-7; tentative D call: TRBD1 (6 bases). The germline gives CDR1 LGHDT, CDR2 YNNKEL (reference sequence). Trimming removed 0 bases from V and 8 bases from J, with 17 bases in between. The CDR3 spans 15 residues. CDR3 nucleotide sequence: TGTGCCAGCAGCCAAGACAGGGCTCTGGGGGCGCAGCAGTACTTC. As protein: CASSQDRALGAQQYF.

This chain links TRBV19 with TRBJ1-2; 7 bases match TRBD1. Per germline, CDR1 LNHDA and CDR2 SQIVND (reference sequence). The CDR3 runs to 13 residues. V was pared by 5 bases and J by 3 bases, with 3 bases of the junction left unmatched. CDR3 nucleotides: TGTGCCAGTAGTCCTCAGGGGGACTATGGCTACACCTTC. This translates into CASSPQGDYGYTF. The variable domain in full, with the rest retrieved from reference TRBV19 and TRBJ1-2, is DGGITQSPKYLFRKEGQNVTLSCEQNLNHDAMYWYRQDPGQGLRLIYYSQIVNDFQKGDIAEGYSVSREKKESFPLTVTSAQKNPTAFYLCASSPQGDYGYTFGSGTRLTVV.

V gene TRBV3-1 (or the pseudogene TRBV3-2) combines with J gene TRBJ2-5; 10 nucleotides line up with TRBD2. CDR1 and CDR2 from the germline V gene are LGHDT and YNNKEL (reference sequence). This CDR3 has 14 amino acids. V was clipped by 0 bases and J by 9 bases; unmatched bases: 4. This chain's CDR3 is CASSQEEAGGPQYF. The CDR3 coding sequence is TGTGCCAGCAGCCAAGAAGAAGCGGGGGGGCCCCAGTACTTC.

This clone showed up just once. V is TRBV27 and J is TRBJ1-3; 8 bases agree with TRBD1. This CDR3 has 15 amino acids. V trimming: 4 bases; J trimming: 6 bases; junction bases outside the gene matches: 8. Germline V lookup: CDR1 MNHEY, CDR2 SMNVEV (reference sequence). The CDR3 region is CASSSQGAGENTIYF. CDR3 sequence (DNA): TGTGCCAGCAGTTCTCAGGGGGCCGGAGAAAACACCATATATTTT.

This chain uses TRBV9 with TRBJ2-1; 14 bases line up with TRBD2. The CDR3 has 16 amino acids. The V segment lost 0 bases and the J segment 9 bases; nucleotides outside the gene matches: 5. Germline lookup yields CDR1 SGDLS and CDR2 YYNGEE. This chain's CDR3 is CASSVGLAGGSAEQFF. CDR3 nucleotide sequence: TGTGCCAGCAGCGTAGGACTAGCGGGGGGGTCGGCTGAGCAGTTCTTC.

The rearrangement joins TRBV7-2 to TRBJ2-1; 8 positions match TRBD2. The CDR3 has 15 residues. Germline assignment: CDR1 SGHTA and CDR2 FQGNSA. Trimming removed 1 base from V and 3 bases from J; junction bases left unmatched: 2. The CDR3 loop is CASSLGAGGYNEQFF. The CDR3 nucleotides read TGTGCCAGCAGCTTAGGGGCGGGGGGCTACAATGAGCAGTTCTTC.

This clone has ten or more counts. This rearrangement joins TRBV27 to TRBJ1-5, with TRBD1 as a possible D gene (6 bases). Germline lookup yields CDR1 MNHEY and CDR2 SMNVEV (reference sequence). This CDR3 has 16 residues. Trimming left V 6 bases short and J 2 bases short, with 17 bases between. The CDR3 DNA reads as TGTGCCAGCAGCTCCCGACAGGCAAGCCGCAATCAGCCCCAGCATTTT. This encodes CASSSRQASRNQPQHF.

With regard to this clone: Within the sample, other DNA sequences also encode this same CDR3. The gene calls are TRBV18 and TRBJ2-5; 7 bases are shared with TRBD1. The junction had 2 bases not matched to a gene; V was cut back by 5 bases and J by 2 bases. CDR1 is KGHSH, CDR2 LQKENI, per germline. This CDR3 has 13 amino acids. The DNA for the CDR3 is TGTGCCAGCTCAAGGGACAGACAAGAGACCCAGTACTTC. This gives the protein CASSRDRQETQYF.

In DNA, the CDR3 is TGTGCCACCAGTAGGAGACAGGGTGGGAACCCAAACTATGGCTACACCTTC. Translating it yields CATSRRQGGNPNYGYTF. The J gene is TRBJ1-2, the V gene TRBV24-1, with 7 bases identical to TRBD1. V was clipped by 6 bases and J by 2 bases; unmatched bases: 14. From germline, CDR1 is KGHDR and CDR2 SFDVKD. The CDR3 has 17 amino acids.

The sample holds a few counts of this clone. The V and J genes are TRBV3-1 (or the pseudogene TRBV3-2) and TRBJ2-5; D is perhaps TRBD2 (7 bases). CDR3 size: 15 residues. The germline gives CDR1 LGHDT, CDR2 YNNKEL (reference sequence). The V gene lost 7 bases and the J gene lost 4 bases, with 19 bases spanning the gap. DNA of the CDR3: TGTGCCAGCACCTCTTGGGGGGGGGCGGGAGAGACCCAGTACTTC. Encoded protein: CASTSWGGAGETQYF.

V gene TRBV7-2 combines with J gene TRBJ2-2; 11 bases match TRBD2. The CDR3 length is 16 residues. V lost 5 bases, J lost 8 bases, and 10 bases stayed unmatched. Germline V gene lookup returns CDR1 SGHTA and CDR2 FQGNSA. The CDR3 nucleotides read TGTGCCAGCAGCGTGTACCTAGCGGGGGGAAAGGGGGAGCTGTTTTTT. Its protein is CASSVYLAGGKGELFF.

The chain recombines TRBV5-5 with TRBJ2-2; a weak D match, TRBD1 (5 bases). Per germline, CDR1 SGHKS and CDR2 YYEKEE (reference sequence). V lost 4 bases to trimming and J lost 7 bases, with 17 bases between them. This CDR3 is built from 15 residues. The CDR3 DNA reads TGTGCCAGCAGCGTTGTGACAGCGAAGTTCGGGGAGCTGTTTTTT. Translation gives CASSVVTAKFGELFF. Using reference TRBV5-5 and TRBJ2-2 for the parts outside the CDR3, the full variable domain is DAGVTQSPTHLIKTRGQQVTLRCSPISGHKSVSWYQQVLGQGPQFIFQYYEKEERGRGNFPDRFSARQFPNYSSELNVNALLLGDSALYLCASSVVTAKFGELFFGEGSRLTVL.

The rearrangement uses TRBV7-9 and TRBJ2-5; TRBD1 agrees at 11 bases. Losses at the gene ends were 5 bases for V and 5 bases for J; bases not matched to a gene: 7. This CDR3 is 15 amino acids long. Germline V lookup: CDR1 SEHNR, CDR2 FQNEAQ (reference sequence). CDR3 in DNA: TGTGCCAGCAGCGCTGGACAGGGGGCCGTGGAGACCCAGTACTTC. Its translation: CASSAGQGAVETQYF.

This clone was detected only once. The genes are TRBV5-1 and TRBJ2-1, with TRBD2 matching 13 bases. The ends lost 5 bases at V and 10 bases at J; junction bases unmatched: 9. The CDR3 runs 15 residues. Germline values: CDR1 SGHRS, CDR2 YFSETQ. This CDR3 reads CASSVGLAGSAEQFF. The CDR3 DNA sequence: TGCGCCAGCAGTGTGGGACTAGCGGGGAGCGCAGAGCAGTTCTTC.

CDR3 residues: CASSIDSSAGGTDTQYF. CDR3 coding DNA: TGTGCCAGTAGTATAGATTCGTCTGCGGGGGGCACAGATACGCAGTATTTT. The V and J genes are TRBV19 and TRBJ2-3, with TRBD2 identical over 7 bases. CDR1 is LNHDA and CDR2 is SQIVND in the germline V gene (reference sequence). This CDR3 spans 17 amino acids. J lost 1 base, V lost 0 bases, and 7 bases had no gene match.